Included here is one T cell receptor (beta chain) sequence, with context. Its antigen is as yet unknown. This entry is derived from a study of shared clonotypes between healthy human individuals. CD45RO-negative, CCR7-selected cells formed the naive CD8 fraction, which excluded terminally differentiated effector memory CD45RA+ cells. Germline CDR1 is MNHEY and CDR2 is SMNVEV (reference sequence). Trimming took off 5 bases at V and 5 bases at J, with 8 bases between the two ends. The CDR3 loop spans 12 amino acids. Broader study findings: Naive subsets tended to show greater estimated richness than memory subsets.

Repertoires were generated with immunoSEQ multiplex PCR, while TCRdb's copy carries only in-frame clones and drops some. The sample holds about 2 million clones, approximately 95% seen once. This TCR was sampled from a man between 18 and 35 years old in good health. The specimen was naive CD8+ T cells sorted from blood. The chain employs TRBV27 and TRBJ2-3; D remains ambiguous. In nucleotides, the CDR3 is TGTGCCAGCAGTCCAAACTTAGATACGCAGTATTTT. Protein: CASSPNLDTQYF.